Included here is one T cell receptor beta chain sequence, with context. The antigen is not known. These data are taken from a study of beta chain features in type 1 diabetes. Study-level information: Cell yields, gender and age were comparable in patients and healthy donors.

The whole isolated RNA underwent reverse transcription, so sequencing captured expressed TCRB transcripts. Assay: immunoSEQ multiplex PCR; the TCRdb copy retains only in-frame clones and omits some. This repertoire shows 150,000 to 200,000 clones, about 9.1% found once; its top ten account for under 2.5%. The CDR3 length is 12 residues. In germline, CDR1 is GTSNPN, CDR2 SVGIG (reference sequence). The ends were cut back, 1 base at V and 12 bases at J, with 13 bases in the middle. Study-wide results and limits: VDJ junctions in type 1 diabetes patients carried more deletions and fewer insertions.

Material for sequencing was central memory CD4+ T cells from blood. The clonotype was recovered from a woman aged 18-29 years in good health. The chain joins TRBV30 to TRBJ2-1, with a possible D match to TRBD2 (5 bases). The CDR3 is CAWSGSGGGQFF. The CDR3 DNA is TGTGCCTGGAGTGGAAGCGGTGGTGGGCAGTTCTTC.